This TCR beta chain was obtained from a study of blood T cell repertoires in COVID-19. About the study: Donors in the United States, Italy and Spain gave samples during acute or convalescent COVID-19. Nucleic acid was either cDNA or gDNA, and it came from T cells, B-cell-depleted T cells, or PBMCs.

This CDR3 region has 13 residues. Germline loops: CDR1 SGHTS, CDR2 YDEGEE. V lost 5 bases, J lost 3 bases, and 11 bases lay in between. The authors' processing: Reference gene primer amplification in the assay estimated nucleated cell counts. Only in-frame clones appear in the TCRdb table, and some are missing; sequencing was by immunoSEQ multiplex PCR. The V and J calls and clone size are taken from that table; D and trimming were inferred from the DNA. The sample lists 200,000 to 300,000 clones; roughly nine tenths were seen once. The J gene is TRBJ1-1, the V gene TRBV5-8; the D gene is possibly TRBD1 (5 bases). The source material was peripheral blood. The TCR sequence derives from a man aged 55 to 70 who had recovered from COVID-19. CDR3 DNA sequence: TGTGCCAGCAGGCAACAGGAGTACACTGAAGCTTTCTTT. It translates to CASRQQEYTEAFF. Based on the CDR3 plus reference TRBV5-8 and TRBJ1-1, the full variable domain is EAGVTQSPTHLIKTRGQQATLRCSPISGHTSVYWYQQALGLGLQFLLWYDEGEERNRGNFPPRFSGRQFPNYSSELNVNALELEDSALYLCASRQQEYTEAFFGQGTRLTVV.